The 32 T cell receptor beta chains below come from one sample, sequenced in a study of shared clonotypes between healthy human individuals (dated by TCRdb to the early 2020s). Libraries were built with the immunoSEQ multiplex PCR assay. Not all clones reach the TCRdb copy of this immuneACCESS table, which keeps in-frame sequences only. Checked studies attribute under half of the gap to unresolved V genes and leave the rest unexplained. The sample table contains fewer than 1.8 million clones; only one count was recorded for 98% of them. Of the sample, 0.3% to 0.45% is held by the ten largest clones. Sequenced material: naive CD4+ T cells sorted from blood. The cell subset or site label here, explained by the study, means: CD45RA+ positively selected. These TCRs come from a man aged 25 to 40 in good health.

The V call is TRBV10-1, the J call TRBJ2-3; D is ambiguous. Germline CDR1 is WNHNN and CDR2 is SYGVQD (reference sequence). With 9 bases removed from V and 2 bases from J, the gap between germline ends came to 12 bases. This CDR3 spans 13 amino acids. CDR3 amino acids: CASMDKNTDTQYF. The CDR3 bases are TGCGCCAGTATGGATAAAAACACAGATACGCAGTATTTT.

This CDR3 reads CASSPPGGAGTEAFF. In DNA, the CDR3 is TGTGCCAGCAGTCCCCCTGGGGGGGCGGGAACTGAAGCTTTCTTT. The chain uses TRBV6-5 and TRBJ1-1; perhaps TRBD1 as D (6 bases). Germline V gene lookup returns CDR1 MNHEY and CDR2 SVGAGI. V shed 5 bases and J shed 5 bases, with 18 bases lying between them. The CDR3 is made up of 15 amino acids.

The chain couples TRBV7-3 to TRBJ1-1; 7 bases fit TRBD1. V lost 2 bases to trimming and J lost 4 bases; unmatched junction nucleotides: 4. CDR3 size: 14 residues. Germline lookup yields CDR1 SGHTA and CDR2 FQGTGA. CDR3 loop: CASSLEGAGTEAFF. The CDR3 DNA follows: TGTGCCAGCAGCTTAGAGGGGGCGGGCACTGAAGCTTTCTTT.

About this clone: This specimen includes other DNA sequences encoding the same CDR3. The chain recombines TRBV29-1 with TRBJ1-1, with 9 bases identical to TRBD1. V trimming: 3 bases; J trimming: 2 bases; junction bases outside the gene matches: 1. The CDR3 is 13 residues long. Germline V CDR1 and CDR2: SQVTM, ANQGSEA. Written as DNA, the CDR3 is TGCAGCGTTGAGGACAGGGGAAACACTGAAGCTTTCTTT. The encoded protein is CSVEDRGNTEAFF.

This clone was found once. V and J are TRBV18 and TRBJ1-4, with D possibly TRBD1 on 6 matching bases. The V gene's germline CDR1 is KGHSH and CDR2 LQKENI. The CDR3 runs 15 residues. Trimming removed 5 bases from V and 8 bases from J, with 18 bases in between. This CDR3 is CASSARQDTGEKLFF. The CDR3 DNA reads TGTGCCAGCTCAGCACGACAGGACACGGGGGAAAAACTGTTTTTT.

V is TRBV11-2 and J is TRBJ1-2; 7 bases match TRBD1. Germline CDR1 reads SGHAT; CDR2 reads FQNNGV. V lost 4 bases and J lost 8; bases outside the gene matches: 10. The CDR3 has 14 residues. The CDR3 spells CASSSLSQTGGYTF. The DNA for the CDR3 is TGTGCCAGCAGCTCACTCTCACAGACAGGGGGCTACACCTTC.

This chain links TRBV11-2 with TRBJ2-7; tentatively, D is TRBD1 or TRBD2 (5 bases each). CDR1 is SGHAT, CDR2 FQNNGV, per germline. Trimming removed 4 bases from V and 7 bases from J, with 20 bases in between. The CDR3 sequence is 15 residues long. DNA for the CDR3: TGTGCCAGCAGCTCCTTAGTGGGGGTTGCCTTAGAGCAGTACTTC. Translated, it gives CASSSLVGVALEQYF. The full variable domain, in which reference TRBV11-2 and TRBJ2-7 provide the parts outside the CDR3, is EAGVAQSPRYKIIEKRQSVAFWCNPISGHATLYWYQQILGQGPKLLIQFQNNGVVDDSQLPKDRFSAERLKGVDSTLKIQPAKLEDSAVYLCASSSLVGVALEQYFGPGTRLTVT.

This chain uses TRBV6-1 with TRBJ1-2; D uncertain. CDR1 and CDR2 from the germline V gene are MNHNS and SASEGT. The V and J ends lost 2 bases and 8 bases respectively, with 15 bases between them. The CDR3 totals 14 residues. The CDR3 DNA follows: TGTGCCAGCAGTGAATTGGGCAGGACGGCGGGCTACACCTTC. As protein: CASSELGRTAGYTF.

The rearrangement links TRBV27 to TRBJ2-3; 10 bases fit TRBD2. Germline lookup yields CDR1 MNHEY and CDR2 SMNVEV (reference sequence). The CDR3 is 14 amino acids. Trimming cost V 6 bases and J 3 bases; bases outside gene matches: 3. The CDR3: CASRLAGGTDTQYF. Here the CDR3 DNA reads TGTGCCAGCAGATTAGCGGGAGGTACAGATACGCAGTATTTT.

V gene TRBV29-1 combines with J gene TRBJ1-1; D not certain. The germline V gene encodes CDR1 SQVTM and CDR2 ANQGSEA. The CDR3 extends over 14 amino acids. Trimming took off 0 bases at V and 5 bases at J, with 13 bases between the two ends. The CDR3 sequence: CSVEDPYRETEAFF. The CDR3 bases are TGCAGCGTTGAAGATCCTTACCGGGAAACTGAAGCTTTCTTT.

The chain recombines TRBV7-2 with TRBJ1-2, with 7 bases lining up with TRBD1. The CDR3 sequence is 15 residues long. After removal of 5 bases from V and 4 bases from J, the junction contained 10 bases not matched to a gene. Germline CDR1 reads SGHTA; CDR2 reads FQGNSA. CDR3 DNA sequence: TGTGCCAGCAGCCTACGACAGGGTGTGACCTATGGCTACACCTTC. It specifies CASSLRQGVTYGYTF.

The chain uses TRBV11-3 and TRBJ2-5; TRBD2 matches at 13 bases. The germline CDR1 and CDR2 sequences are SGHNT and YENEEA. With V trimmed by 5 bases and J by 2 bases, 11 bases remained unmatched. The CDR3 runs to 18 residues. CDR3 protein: CASSPGLAGVWNQETQYF. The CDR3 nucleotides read TGTGCCAGCAGCCCAGGACTAGCGGGAGTATGGAATCAAGAGACCCAGTACTTC.

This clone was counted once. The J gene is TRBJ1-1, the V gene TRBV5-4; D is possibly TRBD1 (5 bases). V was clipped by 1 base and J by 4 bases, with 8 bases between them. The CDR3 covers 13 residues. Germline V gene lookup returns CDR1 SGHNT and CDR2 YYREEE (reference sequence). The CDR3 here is CASSLRGTTEAFF. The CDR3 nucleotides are TGTGCCAGCAGCTTGCGGGGGACCACTGAAGCTTTCTTT.

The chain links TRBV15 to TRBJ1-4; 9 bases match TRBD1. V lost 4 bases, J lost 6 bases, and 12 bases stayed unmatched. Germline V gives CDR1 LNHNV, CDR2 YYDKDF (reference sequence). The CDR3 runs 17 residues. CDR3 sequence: CATSKFPPGQGDEKLFF. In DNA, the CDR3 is TGTGCCACCAGCAAATTTCCACCGGGACAGGGCGATGAAAAACTGTTTTTT.

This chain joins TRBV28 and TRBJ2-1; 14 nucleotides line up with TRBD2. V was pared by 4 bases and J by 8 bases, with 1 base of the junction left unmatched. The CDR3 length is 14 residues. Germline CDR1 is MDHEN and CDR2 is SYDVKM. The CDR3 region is CASSSGLAGDEQFF. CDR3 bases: TGTGCCAGCAGTTCGGGACTAGCGGGAGATGAGCAGTTCTTC.

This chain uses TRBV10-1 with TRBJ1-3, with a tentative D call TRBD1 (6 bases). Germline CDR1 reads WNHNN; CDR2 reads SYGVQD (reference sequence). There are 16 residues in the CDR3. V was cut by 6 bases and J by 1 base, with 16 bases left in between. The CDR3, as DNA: TGCGCCAGCAGCCAGAAAAAGACAGGATCTGGAAACACCATATATTTT. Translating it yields CASSQKKTGSGNTIYF.

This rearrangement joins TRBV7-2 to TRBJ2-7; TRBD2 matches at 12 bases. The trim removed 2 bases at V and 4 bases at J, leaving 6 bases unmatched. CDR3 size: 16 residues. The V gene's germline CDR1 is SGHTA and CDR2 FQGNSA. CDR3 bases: TGTGCCAGCAGCTTACTAGCGGGAGGGCCGAGGTACGAGCAGTACTTC. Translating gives CASSLLAGGPRYEQYF. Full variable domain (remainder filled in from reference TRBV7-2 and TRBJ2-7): GAGVSQSPSNKVTEKGKDVELRCDPISGHTALYWYRQSLGQGLEFLIYFQGNSAPDKSGLPSDRFSAERTGGSVSTLTIQRTQQEDSAVYLCASSLLAGGPRYEQYFGPGTRLTVT.

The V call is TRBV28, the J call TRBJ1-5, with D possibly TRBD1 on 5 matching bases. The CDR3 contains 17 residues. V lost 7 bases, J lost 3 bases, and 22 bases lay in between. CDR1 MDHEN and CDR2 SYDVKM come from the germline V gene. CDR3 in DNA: TGTGCCAGCAACCCCGACAGACCCAGCCGATTCAATCAGCCCCAGCATTTT. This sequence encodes CASNPDRPSRFNQPQHF.

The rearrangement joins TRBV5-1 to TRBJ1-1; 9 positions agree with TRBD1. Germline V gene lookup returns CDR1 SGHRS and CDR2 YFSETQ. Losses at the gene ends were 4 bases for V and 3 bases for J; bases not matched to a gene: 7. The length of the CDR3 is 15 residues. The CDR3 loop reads CASSPNRDRDTEAFF. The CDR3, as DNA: TGCGCCAGCAGCCCAAACCGGGACAGGGACACTGAAGCTTTCTTT. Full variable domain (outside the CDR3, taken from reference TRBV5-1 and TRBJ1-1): KAGVTQTPRYLIKTRGQQVTLSCSPISGHRSVSWYQQTPGQGLQFLFEYFSETQRNKGNFPGRFSGRQFSNSRSEMNVSTLELGDSALYLCASSPNRDRDTEAFFGQGTRLTVV.

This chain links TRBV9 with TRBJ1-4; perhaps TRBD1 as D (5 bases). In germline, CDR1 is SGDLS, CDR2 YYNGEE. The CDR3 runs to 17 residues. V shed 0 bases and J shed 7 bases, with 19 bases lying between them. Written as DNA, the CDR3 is TGTGCCAGCAGCGTAGCGGGGGGAAGAAGCGGCAGTGAAAAACTGTTTTTT. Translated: CASSVAGGRSGSEKLFF.

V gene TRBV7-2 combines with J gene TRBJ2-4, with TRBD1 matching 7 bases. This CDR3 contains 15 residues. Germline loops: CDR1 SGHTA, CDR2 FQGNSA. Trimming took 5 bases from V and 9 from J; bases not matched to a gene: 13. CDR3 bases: TGTGCCAGCAGCCCAACACGGCTGACAGGGACCATTCAGTACTTC. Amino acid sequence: CASSPTRLTGTIQYF.

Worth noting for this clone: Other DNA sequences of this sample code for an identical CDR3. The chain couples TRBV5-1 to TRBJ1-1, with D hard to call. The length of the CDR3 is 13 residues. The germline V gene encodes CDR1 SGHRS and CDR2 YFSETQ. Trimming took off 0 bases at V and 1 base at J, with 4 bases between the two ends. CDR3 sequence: CASSLESNTEAFF. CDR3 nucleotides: TGCGCCAGCAGCTTGGAGTCGAACACTGAAGCTTTCTTT. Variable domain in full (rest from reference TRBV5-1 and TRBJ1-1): KAGVTQTPRYLIKTRGQQVTLSCSPISGHRSVSWYQQTPGQGLQFLFEYFSETQRNKGNFPGRFSGRQFSNSRSEMNVSTLELGDSALYLCASSLESNTEAFFGQGTRLTVV.

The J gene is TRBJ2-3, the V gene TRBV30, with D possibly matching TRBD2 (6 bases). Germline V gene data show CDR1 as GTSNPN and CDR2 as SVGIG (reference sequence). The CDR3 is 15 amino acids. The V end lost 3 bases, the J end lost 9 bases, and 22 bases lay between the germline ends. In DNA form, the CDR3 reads TGTGCCTGGAGGGTTCGGAGCGGAGGGAGGATAACGCAGTATTTT. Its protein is CAWRVRSGGRITQYF.

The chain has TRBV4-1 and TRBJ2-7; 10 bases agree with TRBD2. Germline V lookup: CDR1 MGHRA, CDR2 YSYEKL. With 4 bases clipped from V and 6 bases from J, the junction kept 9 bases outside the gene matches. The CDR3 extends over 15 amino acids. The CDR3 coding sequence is TGCGCCAGCAGCCGGTCTAGCGGGGGAGTGATCGAGCAGTACTTC. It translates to CASSRSSGGVIEQYF.

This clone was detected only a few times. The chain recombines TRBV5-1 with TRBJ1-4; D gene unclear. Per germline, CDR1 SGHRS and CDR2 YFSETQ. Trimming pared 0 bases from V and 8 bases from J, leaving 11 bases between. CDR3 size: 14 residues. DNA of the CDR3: TGCGCCAGCAGCTTGGACGCGACGAGCGAAAAACTGTTTTTT. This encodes CASSLDATSEKLFF.

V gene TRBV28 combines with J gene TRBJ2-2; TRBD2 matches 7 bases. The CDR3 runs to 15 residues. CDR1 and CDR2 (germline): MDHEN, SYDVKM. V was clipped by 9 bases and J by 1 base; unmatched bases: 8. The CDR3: CASLEAGLNTGELFF. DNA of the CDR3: TGTGCCAGTCTTGAAGCGGGGTTGAACACCGGGGAGCTGTTTTTT.

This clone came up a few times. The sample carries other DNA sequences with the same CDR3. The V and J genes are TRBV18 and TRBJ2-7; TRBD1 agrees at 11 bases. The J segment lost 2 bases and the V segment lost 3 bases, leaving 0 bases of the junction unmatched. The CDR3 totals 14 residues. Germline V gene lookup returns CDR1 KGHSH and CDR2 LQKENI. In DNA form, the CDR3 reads TGTGCCAGCTCACCGGGACAGGGGGCCTACGAGCAGTACTTC. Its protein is CASSPGQGAYEQYF.

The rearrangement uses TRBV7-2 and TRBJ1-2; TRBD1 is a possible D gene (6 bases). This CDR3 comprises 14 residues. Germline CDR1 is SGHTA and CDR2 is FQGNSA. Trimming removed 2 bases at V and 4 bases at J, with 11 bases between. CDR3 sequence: CASSLSGGAYGYTF. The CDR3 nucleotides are TGTGCCAGCAGCTTATCTGGGGGGGCCTATGGCTACACCTTC.

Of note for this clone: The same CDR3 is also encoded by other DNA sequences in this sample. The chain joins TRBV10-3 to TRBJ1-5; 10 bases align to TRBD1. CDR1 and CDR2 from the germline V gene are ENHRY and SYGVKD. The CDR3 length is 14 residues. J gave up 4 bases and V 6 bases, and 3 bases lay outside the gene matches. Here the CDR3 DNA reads TGTGCCATCAGCGGACAGGGGGGTAATCAGCCCCAGCATTTT. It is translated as CAISGQGGNQPQHF.

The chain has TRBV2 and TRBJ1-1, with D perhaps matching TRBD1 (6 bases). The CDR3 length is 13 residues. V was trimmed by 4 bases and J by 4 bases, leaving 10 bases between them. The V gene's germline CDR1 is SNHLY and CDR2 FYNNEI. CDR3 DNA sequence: TGTGCCAGCAGTGTACAGGGCGCCACTGAAGCTTTCTTT. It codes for CASSVQGATEAFF.

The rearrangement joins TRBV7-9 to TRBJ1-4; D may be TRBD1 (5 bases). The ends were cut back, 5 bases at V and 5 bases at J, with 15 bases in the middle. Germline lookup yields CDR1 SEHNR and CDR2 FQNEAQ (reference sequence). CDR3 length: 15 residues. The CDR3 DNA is TGTGCCAGCAGCCCCCAGGGAGGAGAAAATGAAAAACTGTTTTTT. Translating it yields CASSPQGGENEKLFF.

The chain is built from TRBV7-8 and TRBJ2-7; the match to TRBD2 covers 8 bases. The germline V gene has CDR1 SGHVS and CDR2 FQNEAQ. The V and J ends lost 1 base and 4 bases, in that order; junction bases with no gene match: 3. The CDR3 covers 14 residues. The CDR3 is CASSLELAAYEQYF. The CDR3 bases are TGTGCCAGCAGCTTAGAACTAGCGGCTTACGAGCAGTACTTC.